The T cell receptor (beta chain) described here comes from a study of cytomegalovirus exposure and HLA in healthy donors. The CDR3 contains 14 residues. The V gene's germline CDR1 is MDHEN and CDR2 SYDVKM. V trimming: 5 bases; J trimming: 1 base; junction bases outside the gene matches: 0. The data were produced by immunoSEQ multiplex PCR, yet TCRdb's version contains in-frame clones alone and is incomplete. The sample records some 180,000 clones, more than 75% being singletons. For this clone: Its antigen is not identified.

Study-wide points: Subsequent analysis showed first-cohort TCR clusters tending to co-occur in 95 to 150 validation repertoires. In vitro assays verified that three CMV-associated chains recognized CMV antigens specifically.

The sequenced sample consisted of PBMCs. V usage is TRBV28 and J usage is TRBJ2-7; 12 positions agree with TRBD2. This TCR came from a man younger than 40 in good health and CMV-seropositive. Here the CDR3 DNA reads TGTGCCAGCAGTCTAGCGGGAGGGTCCTACGAGCAGTACTTC. Protein product: CASSLAGGSYEQYF.